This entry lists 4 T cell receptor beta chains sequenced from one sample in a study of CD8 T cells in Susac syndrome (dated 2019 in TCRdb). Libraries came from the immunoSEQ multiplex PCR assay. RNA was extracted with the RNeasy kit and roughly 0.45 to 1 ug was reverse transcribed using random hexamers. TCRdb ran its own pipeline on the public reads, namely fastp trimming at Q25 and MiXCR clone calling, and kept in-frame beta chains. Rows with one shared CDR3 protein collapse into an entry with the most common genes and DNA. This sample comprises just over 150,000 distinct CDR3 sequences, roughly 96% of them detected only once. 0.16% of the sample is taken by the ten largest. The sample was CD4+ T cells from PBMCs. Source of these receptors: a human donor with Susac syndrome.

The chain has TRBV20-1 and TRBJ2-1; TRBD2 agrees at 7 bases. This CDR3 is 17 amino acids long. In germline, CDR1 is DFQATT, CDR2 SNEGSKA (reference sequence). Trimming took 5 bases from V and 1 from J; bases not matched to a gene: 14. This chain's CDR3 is CSAQEIQRGYSYNEQFF. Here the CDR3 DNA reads TGCAGTGCTCAAGAAATCCAGCGGGGTTATTCCTACAATGAGCAGTTCTTC.

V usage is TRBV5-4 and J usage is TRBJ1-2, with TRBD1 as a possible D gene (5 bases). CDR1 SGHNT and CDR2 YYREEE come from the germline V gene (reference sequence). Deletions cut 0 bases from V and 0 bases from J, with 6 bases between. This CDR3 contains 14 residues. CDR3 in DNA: TGTGCCAGCAGCTTGGGGACAACTAACTATGGCTACACCTTC. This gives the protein CASSLGTTNYGYTF.

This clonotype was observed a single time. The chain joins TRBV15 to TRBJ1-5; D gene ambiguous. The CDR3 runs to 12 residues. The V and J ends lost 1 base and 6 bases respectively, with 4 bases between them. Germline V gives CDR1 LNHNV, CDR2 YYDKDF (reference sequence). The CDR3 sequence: CATSRATQPQHF. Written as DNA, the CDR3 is TGTGCCACCAGCAGAGCGACTCAGCCCCAGCATTTT.

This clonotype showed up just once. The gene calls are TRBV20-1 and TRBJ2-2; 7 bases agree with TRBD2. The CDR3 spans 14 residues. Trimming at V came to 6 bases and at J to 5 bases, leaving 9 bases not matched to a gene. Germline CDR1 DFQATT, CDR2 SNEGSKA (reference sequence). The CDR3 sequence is CSAPGLSETGELFF. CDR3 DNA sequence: TGCAGTGCACCGGGACTATCTGAGACCGGGGAGCTGTTTTTT.